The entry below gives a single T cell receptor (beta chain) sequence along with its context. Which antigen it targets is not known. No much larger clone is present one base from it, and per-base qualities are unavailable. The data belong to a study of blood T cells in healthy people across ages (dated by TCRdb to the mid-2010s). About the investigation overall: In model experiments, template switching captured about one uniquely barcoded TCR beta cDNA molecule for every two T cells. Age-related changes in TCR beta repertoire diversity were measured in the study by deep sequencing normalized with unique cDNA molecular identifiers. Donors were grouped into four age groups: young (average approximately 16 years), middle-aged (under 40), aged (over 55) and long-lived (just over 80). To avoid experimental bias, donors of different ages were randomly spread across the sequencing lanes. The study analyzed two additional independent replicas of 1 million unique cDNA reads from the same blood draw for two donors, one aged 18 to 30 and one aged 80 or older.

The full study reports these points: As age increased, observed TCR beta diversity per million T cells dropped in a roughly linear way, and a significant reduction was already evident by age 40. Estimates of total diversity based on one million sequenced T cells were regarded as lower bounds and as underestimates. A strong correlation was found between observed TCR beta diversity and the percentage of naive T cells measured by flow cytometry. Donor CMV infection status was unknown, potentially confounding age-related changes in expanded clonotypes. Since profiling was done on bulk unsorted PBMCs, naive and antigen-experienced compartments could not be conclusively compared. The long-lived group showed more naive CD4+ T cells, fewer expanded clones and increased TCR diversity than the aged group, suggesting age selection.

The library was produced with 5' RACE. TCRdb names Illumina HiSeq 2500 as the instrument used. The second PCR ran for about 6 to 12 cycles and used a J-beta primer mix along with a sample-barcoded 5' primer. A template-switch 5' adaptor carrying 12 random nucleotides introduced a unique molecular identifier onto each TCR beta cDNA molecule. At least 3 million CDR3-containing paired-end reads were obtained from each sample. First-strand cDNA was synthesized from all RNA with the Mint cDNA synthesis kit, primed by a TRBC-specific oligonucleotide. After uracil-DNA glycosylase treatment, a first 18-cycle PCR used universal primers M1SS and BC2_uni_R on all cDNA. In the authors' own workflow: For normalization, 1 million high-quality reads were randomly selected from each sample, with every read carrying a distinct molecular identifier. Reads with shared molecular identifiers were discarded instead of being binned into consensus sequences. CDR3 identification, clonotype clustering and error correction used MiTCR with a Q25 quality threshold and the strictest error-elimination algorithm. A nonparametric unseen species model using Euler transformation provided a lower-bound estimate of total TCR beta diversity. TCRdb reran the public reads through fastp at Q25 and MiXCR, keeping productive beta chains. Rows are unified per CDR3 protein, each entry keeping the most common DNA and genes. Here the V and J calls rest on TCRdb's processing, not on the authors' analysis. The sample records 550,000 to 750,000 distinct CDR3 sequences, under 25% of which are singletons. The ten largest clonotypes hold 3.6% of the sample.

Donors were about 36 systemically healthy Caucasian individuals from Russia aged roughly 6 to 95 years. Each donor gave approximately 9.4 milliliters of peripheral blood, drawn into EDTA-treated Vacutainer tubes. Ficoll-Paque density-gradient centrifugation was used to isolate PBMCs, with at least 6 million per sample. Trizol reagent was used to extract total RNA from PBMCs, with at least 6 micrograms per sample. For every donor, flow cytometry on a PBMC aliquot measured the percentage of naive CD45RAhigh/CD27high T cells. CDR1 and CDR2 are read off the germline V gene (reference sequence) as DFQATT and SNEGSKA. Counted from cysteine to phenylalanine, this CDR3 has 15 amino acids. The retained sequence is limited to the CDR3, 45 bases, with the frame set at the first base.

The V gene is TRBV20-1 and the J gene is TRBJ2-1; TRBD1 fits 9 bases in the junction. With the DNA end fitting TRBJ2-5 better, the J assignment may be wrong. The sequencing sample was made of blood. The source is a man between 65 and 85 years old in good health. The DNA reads TGCAGTGCTAGAGATACAGGAACAGGGGGCGGGACCCAGTACTTC. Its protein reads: CSARDTGTGGGTQYF.